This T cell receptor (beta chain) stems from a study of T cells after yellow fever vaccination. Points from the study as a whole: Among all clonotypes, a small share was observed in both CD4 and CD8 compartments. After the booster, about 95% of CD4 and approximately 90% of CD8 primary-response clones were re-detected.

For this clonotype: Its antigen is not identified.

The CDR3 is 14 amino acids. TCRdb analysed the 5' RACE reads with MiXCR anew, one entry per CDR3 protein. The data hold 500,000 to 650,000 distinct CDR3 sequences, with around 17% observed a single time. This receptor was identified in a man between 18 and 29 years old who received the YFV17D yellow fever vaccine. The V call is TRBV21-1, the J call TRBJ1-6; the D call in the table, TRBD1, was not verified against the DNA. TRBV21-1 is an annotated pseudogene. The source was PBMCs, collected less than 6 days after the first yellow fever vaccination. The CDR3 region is CASSQGFNNSPLHF. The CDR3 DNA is TGTGCCAGCAGCCAGGGGTTTAATAATTCACCCCTCCACTTT.